These T cell receptor beta chains were read from a single sample in a study of radiation and T cells in renal cell carcinoma. This table comes from immunoSEQ multiplex PCR, and its TCRdb copy is limited to in-frame clones, with some not included. The sample has 150,000 to 190,000 clones; about nine tenths are singletons. The starting material was blood, obtained from a patient whose treatment included radiotherapy and nephrectomy. The receptors stem from a woman aged 45-60 years with renal cell carcinoma. Each CDR3 is given with its conserved first and last residue. D genes are given only for firm matches. Expanded clones are given a class, and other clones once, few, many or no size at all.

CDR3nt	CDR3aa	j_gene	d_gene	abundance	v_gene
TGTGCCAGCTCGTGGGACCAGTTCACTGAAGCTTTCTTT	CASSWDQFTEAFF	TRBJ1-1	-	many	TRBV25-1
TGTGCCAGCAGCTTAGCCAGGGGTTCAGATCAGCCCCAGCATTTT	CASSLARGSDQPQHF	TRBJ1-5	-	-	TRBV7-9
TGTGCCAGCAGCGCTATCCCGGGACTAGCGGGGTACGGTGAGCAGTTCTTC	CASSAIPGLAGYGEQFF	TRBJ2-1	TRBD2	once	TRBV7-8
TGTGCCAGCAGCGTCCGCCGGGACGGCTATGGCTACACCTTC	CASSVRRDGYGYTF	TRBJ1-2	-	once	TRBV7-8
TGTGCCAGCAGTGAAGTTCAGGTCGGGGCCCAGCATTTT	CASSEVQVGAQHF	TRBJ1-5	-	-	TRBV6-1
TGCGCCAGCAGCCCGGGCGGCCTTCCATCTTCCATAGATACGCAGTATTTT	CASSPGGLPSSIDTQYF	TRBJ2-3	-	few	TRBV5-1
TGTGCCAGCAGTTACTCTTCTCGCGGGGGGCTAGAGACCCAGTACTTC	CASSYSSRGGLETQYF	TRBJ2-5	TRBD2	-	TRBV6-5
TGTGCCAGCAGCCCCGACAGGGTAGGAGCTGAAAAACTGTTTTTT	CASSPDRVGAEKLFF	TRBJ1-4	TRBD1	-	TRBV7-6
TGTGCCAGCTCCCTCATAGCGGGGGGACGCGATACGCAGTATTTT	CASSLIAGGRDTQYF	TRBJ2-3	TRBD2	-	TRBV18
TGTGCCAGCAGCGTGGGGACTAGCGGAAATCCTAGCACAGATACGCAGTATTTT	CASSVGTSGNPSTDTQYF	TRBJ2-3	TRBD2	-	TRBV9
TGCGCCAGCACCCCCTGGGCGAACCTAGAGACCCAGTACTTC	CASTPWANLETQYF	TRBJ2-5	-	-	TRBV5-1
TGTGCCAGCAGTTACGTTCCAGGGAACGTCAAGGGCTACACCTTC	CASSYVPGNVKGYTF	TRBJ1-2	-	-	TRBV6-5
TGTGCCAGCAGCCCATATTCTTCAGATACGCAGTATTTT	CASSPYSSDTQYF	TRBJ2-3	-	-	TRBV14
TGTGCCAGCACCTTCCGTAGACCCGGGGAAAAACTGTTTTTT	CASTFRRPGEKLFF	TRBJ1-4	-	once	TRBV13
TGTGCCAGCTCACCAGTCACAGAGCGTGATAGCACTGAAGCTTTCTTT	CASSPVTERDSTEAFF	TRBJ1-1	-	-	TRBV18
TGCGCCAGCAGCTTTGAACCCGGGACTCAAGAGACCCAGTACTTC	CASSFEPGTQETQYF	TRBJ2-5	-	-	TRBV5-1
TGTGCCAGCTCACAAGGACTAGCGGGGGACGAGCAGTACTTC	CASSQGLAGDEQYF	TRBJ2-7	TRBD2	-	TRBV18
TGCGCCAGCAGCTCCAGCGGGGGGGCGAGAGAGCAGTTCTTC	CASSSSGGAREQFF	TRBJ2-1	TRBD2	-	TRBV5-1
TGTGCCTGGAGTCCATACCTTGGAGACAGCAGCAATAAGAATGAGCAGTTCTTC	CAWSPYLGDSSNKNEQFF	TRBJ2-1	-	-	TRBV30
TGTGCCCTCACCCCGGCTAGGAGAGCTGAAGCTTTCTTT	CALTPARRAEAFF	TRBJ1-1	-	-	TRBV30
TGCGCCAGCAGCGACCCCAGGACCTCTGGGGCCAACGTCCTGACTTTC	CASSDPRTSGANVLTF	TRBJ2-6	-	-	TRBV4-1
TGTGCCAGCAGTTACGACAGAATTGACGAGCAGTACTTC	CASSYDRIDEQYF	TRBJ2-7	-	-	TRBV6-5
TGTGCCAGCAGCGGCCCTAAGCGCGGGGGCCCCGCCGGGGAGCTGTTTTTT	CASSGPKRGGPAGELFF	TRBJ2-2	-	-	TRBV7-8
TGTGCCAGTAGTGAGGGACTGCCGTTGCCGAGCTACACCTTC	CASSEGLPLPSYTF	TRBJ1-2	-	-	TRBV19
TGTGCCAGCAGTTACTCGTCCAGCCTCATGACCGATACGCAGTATTTT	CASSYSSSLMTDTQYF	TRBJ2-3	-	-	TRBV6-5
TGTGCCAGCACCGGGACAGACGCTATCTATGGCTACACCTTC	CASTGTDAIYGYTF	TRBJ1-2	TRBD1	-	TRBV5-4
TGCGCCAGCAGCCAATACAGGGGCCTGAGCTCTGGGGCCAACGTCCTGACTTTC	CASSQYRGLSSGANVLTF	TRBJ2-6	TRBD1	-	TRBV4-1
TGTGCCAGCAGCTCGGGAAGTAAGGAGGCTGAAGCTTTCTTT	CASSSGSKEAEAFF	TRBJ1-1	-	few	TRBV7-8
TGTGCCATGGCCACGAGGGAGACCCAGTACTTC	CAMATRETQYF	TRBJ2-5	-	-	TRBV6-5
TGTGCCAGCTCACCTGGCGGGGGGGCAGAAGAGCAGTTCTTC	CASSPGGGAEEQFF	TRBJ2-1	TRBD2	-	TRBV18
TGTGCCATGAGCGGGTCCGGGACTAGCGGCTCCTACAATGAGCAGTTCTTC	CAMSGSGTSGSYNEQFF	TRBJ2-1	TRBD2	-	TRBV10-3
TGTGCCACCAGCAGAGATTTCAGAGATACGCAGTATTTT	CATSRDFRDTQYF	TRBJ2-3	-	-	TRBV15
TGTGCCAGCTCACCACGGGGCAGGGATCCCGCGCAGGGTGGCTACACCTTC	CASSPRGRDPAQGGYTF	TRBJ1-2	-	-	TRBV18
TGTGCCAGTAGTAGGAACCAGGGGAATAATTCACCCCTCCACTTT	CASSRNQGNNSPLHF	TRBJ1-6	-	-	TRBV19
TGTGCCAGCAAACGGGTCGGCACAGATACGCAGTATTTT	CASKRVGTDTQYF	TRBJ2-3	-	-	TRBV27
TGTGCCAGCCAGGGTTTCGACGAGCAGTACTTC	CASQGFDEQYF	TRBJ2-7	-	once	TRBV7-2
TGTGCCAGCAGCGTAGTGCTGGAGAGCACCGGGGAGCTGTTTTTT	CASSVVLESTGELFF	TRBJ2-2	-	once	TRBV9
TGCGCCAGCAGCCAAAGTGGGGCGGGAACTGAAGCTTTCTTT	CASSQSGAGTEAFF	TRBJ1-1	-	-	TRBV4-3
TGTGCCAGCAGCTTAAACGATGCGTCAACCGGGGAGCTGTTTTTT	CASSLNDASTGELFF	TRBJ2-2	-	-	TRBV7-3
TGTGCCACCAGCAGGGACAGCTCCTACGAGCAGTACTTC	CATSRDSSYEQYF	TRBJ2-7	-	-	TRBV15
TGCGCCAGCAGCTCCCCGGACCGCTCGGAGGACTACACCTTC	CASSSPDRSEDYTF	TRBJ1-2	-	-	TRBV5-1
TGTGCCAGCAGTTACCACAGGGACAATCAGCCCCAGCATTTT	CASSYHRDNQPQHF	TRBJ1-5	-	-	TRBV6-5
TGTGCCAGTAGTATAAGGGACAGGGGATCTTATAGCAATCAGCCCCAGCATTTT	CASSIRDRGSYSNQPQHF	TRBJ1-5	TRBD1	-	TRBV19
TGTGCCAGCAGCTTAGAGTATGGCTACACCTTC	CASSLEYGYTF	TRBJ1-2	-	-	TRBV7-9
TGTGCCAGCAGGAATCGTGACACCGGGGAGCTGTTTTTT	CASRNRDTGELFF	TRBJ2-2	-	-	TRBV2
TGTGCCAGTAGTCCAATAGCGGGGGTCCAAGAGACCCAGTACTTC	CASSPIAGVQETQYF	TRBJ2-5	TRBD2	-	TRBV19
TGTGCCAGCAGCCCCCAGGGGTCCTTCGGGGCCCAGTACTTC	CASSPQGSFGAQYF	TRBJ2-5	-	-	TRBV7-2
TGTGCCAGTAGTTCGGGACAGGGGGACGTTGAAGAGACCCAGTACTTC	CASSSGQGDVEETQYF	TRBJ2-5	TRBD1	-	TRBV19
TGTGCCAGCAGCGCTCGAGGACGGATAGCTAACTATGGCTACACCTTC	CASSARGRIANYGYTF	TRBJ1-2	-	-	TRBV11-2
TGTGCCAGCAGCCGAACAGGGGGCGTCCATGGCTACACCTTC	CASSRTGGVHGYTF	TRBJ1-2	TRBD1	-	TRBV5-5